The present T cell receptor beta chain was sequenced within a study of T cell changes during pregnancy in multiple sclerosis. The protocol was immunoSEQ multiplex PCR, while the TCRdb copy is restricted to in-frame clones and leaves out a portion. The top ten clones hold about 0.6% of a sample with 55,000 to 85,000 clones, 94% of them seen once. Germline loops: CDR1 SGHTA, CDR2 FQGNSA. The V gene end was trimmed by 5 bases and the J gene end by 0 bases; junction bases not matched to a gene: 16. The CDR3 covers 18 residues. Sequenced here: peripheral blood, sampled in the third trimester of pregnancy. The V gene is TRBV7-2, the J gene TRBJ2-7, with 7 positions matching TRBD1. The receptor's source is a female donor with multiple sclerosis, enrolled in a pregnancy study. DNA of the CDR3: TGTGCCAGCAGCATCAGGGGGATCTTTGGGAGTACCTCCTACGAGCAGTACTTC. Translated, it gives CASSIRGIFGSTSYEQYF.